Below are 26 T cell receptor beta chains sequenced from a single sample in a study of control samples from healthy donors and cancer patients. The protocol was immunoSEQ multiplex PCR, while the TCRdb copy is restricted to in-frame clones and leaves out a portion. The sample gives around 80,000 clones, around 92% of which show up once; 5.5% is in the top ten. Sample: blood. The receptors come from a man aged 50 or older in good health.

The chain joins TRBV5-1 to TRBJ2-1; TRBD1 aligns across 12 bases. The germline gives CDR1 SGHRS, CDR2 YFSETQ. V was clipped by 6 bases and J by 5 bases; unmatched bases: 9. The CDR3 covers 16 residues. The CDR3 here is CASTPVGTGGNNEQFF. The CDR3 DNA sequence: TGCGCCAGCACCCCCGTAGGGACAGGGGGCAACAATGAGCAGTTCTTC.

This clone has only one observation. V and J are TRBV12-3 or TRBV12-4 and TRBJ2-7; D may be TRBD2 (7 bases). CDR3 size: 13 residues. The V end lost 4 bases, the J end lost 4 bases, and 11 bases lay between the germline ends. DNA of the CDR3: TGTGCCAGCAGTTGGGGGGGCGTGTACGAGCAGTACTTC. Protein sequence: CASSWGGVYEQYF.

This clone was seen a handful of times. The rearrangement links TRBV2 to TRBJ1-5; D unclear. V lost 0 bases, J lost 3 bases, and 12 bases lay in between. CDR3 size: 16 residues. Germline CDR1 and CDR2: SNHLY and FYNNEI. In DNA, the CDR3 is TGTGCCAGCAGTGAAGCGCAACAGCGAAACAATCAGCCCCAGCATTTT. Encoded protein: CASSEAQQRNNQPQHF.

The chain links TRBV5-4 to TRBJ2-1; D not resolved. V was clipped by 3 bases and J by 5 bases, with 15 bases between them. The CDR3 loop spans 15 amino acids. The V gene's germline CDR1 is SGHNT and CDR2 YYREEE (reference sequence). CDR3 nucleotides: TGTGCCAGCAGCTCGGACCCAGAGCCCGACAATGAGCAGTTCTTC. Protein: CASSSDPEPDNEQFF.

CDR3: CASSFGTRSSYEQYF. DNA for the CDR3: TGTGCCAGCAGCTTCGGGACACGGAGCTCCTACGAGCAGTACTTC. J is TRBJ2-7 and V is TRBV5-6; a weak D match, TRBD1 (6 bases). The germline V gene has CDR1 SGHDT and CDR2 YYEEEE. Trimming left V 2 bases short and J 0 bases short, with 12 bases between. The CDR3 is made up of 15 amino acids.

The genes are TRBV2 and TRBJ2-1, with TRBD2 as a possible D gene (7 bases). Germline CDR1 SNHLY, CDR2 FYNNEI. This CDR3 spans 14 amino acids. Deletions cut 6 bases from V and 3 bases from J, with 12 bases between. The CDR3 spells CASREGGVYNEQFF. In nucleotides, the CDR3 is TGTGCCAGCAGGGAGGGGGGGGTCTACAATGAGCAGTTCTTC.

The chain has TRBV27 and TRBJ2-5, with a tentative D call TRBD1 (5 bases). V was trimmed by 6 bases and J by 3 bases, leaving 11 bases between them. CDR3 length: 13 amino acids. Germline CDR1 reads MNHEY; CDR2 reads SMNVEV (reference sequence). This chain's CDR3 is CASSPTGEETQYF. The CDR3 DNA reads TGTGCCAGCAGCCCTACAGGAGAAGAGACCCAGTACTTC.

The J gene is TRBJ1-1, the V gene TRBV30; TRBD1 is a possible D gene (6 bases). CDR1 GTSNPN and CDR2 SVGIG come from the germline V gene (reference sequence). This CDR3 contains 11 residues. V dropped 5 bases and J dropped 10 bases, with 14 bases sitting between them. The chain's CDR3 is CAWVGGRGAFF. As DNA, the CDR3 is TGTGCCTGGGTAGGGGGACGGGGAGCTTTCTTT.

The chain recombines TRBV6-5 with TRBJ2-1, with a tentative D call TRBD1 (5 bases). The length of the CDR3 is 11 residues. V lost 5 bases, J lost 9 bases, and 8 bases lay in between. Germline V CDR1 and CDR2: MNHEY, SVGAGI. The CDR3 here is CASSQGTEQFF. CDR3 coding DNA: TGTGCCAGCAGTCAGGGTACTGAGCAGTTCTTC.

Regarding this clone: In the same sample, other DNA sequences code for this CDR3. This chain links TRBV29-1 with TRBJ2-3; D may be TRBD2 (6 bases). This CDR3 has 12 residues. Germline CDR1 and CDR2: SQVTM and ANQGSEA. V lost 6 bases to trimming and J lost 0 bases, with 7 bases between them. CDR3 sequence: CSVEGSTDTQYF. The CDR3 coding sequence is TGCAGCGTGGAGGGTAGCACAGATACGCAGTATTTT.

Written as DNA, the CDR3 is TGTGCCAGCAGCTTAGGTTGGGGGGAACGCTCCTACGAGCAGTACTTC. Translated, it gives CASSLGWGERSYEQYF. This chain connects TRBV7-8 to TRBJ2-7; D perhaps matches TRBD2 (6 bases). Trimming left V 1 base short and J 0 bases short, with 13 bases between. The CDR3 has 16 residues. From germline, CDR1 is SGHVS and CDR2 FQNEAQ.

V usage is TRBV18 and J usage is TRBJ2-3, with 11 nucleotides matching TRBD2. V gave up 5 bases and J gave up 3 bases; unmatched junction bases: 10. Germline-derived CDR1 and CDR2 are KGHSH and LQKENI. The CDR3 runs to 17 residues. CDR3 sequence reads: CASSSRLAGLGTDTQYF. The CDR3 DNA follows: TGTGCCAGCTCATCTCGACTAGCGGGACTGGGGACAGATACGCAGTATTTT.

The chain couples TRBV19 to TRBJ1-4; D may be TRBD1 (5 bases). Germline loops: CDR1 LNHDA, CDR2 SQIVND (reference sequence). There are 16 residues in the CDR3. V was shortened by 0 bases and J by 6 bases, with 14 bases between the two germline ends. CDR3 DNA: TGTGCCAGTAGTATAGATCTGAGGGGTAACCATGAAAAACTGTTTTTT. Residues: CASSIDLRGNHEKLFF.

This clone was seen a single time. The V and J genes are TRBV9 and TRBJ2-1; D is unresolved. The CDR3 loop spans 15 amino acids. Germline-derived CDR1 and CDR2 are SGDLS and YYNGEE. Trimming removed 2 bases at V and 0 bases at J, with 9 bases between. The CDR3 loop is CASSVSPDSYNEQFF. Here the CDR3 DNA reads TGTGCCAGCAGCGTGTCCCCAGACTCCTACAATGAGCAGTTCTTC. Using reference TRBV9 and TRBJ2-1 for the parts outside the CDR3, the full variable domain is DSGVTQTPKHLITATGQRVTLRCSPRSGDLSVYWYQQSLDQGLQFLIQYYNGEERAKGNILERFSAQQFPDLHSELNLSSLELGDSALYFCASSVSPDSYNEQFFGPGTRLTVL.

This clone was observed a few times. This rearrangement joins TRBV6-6 to TRBJ1-2; the match to TRBD1 covers 7 bases. Trimming cost V 0 bases and J 6 bases; bases outside gene matches: 10. Germline CDR1 is MNHNY and CDR2 is SVGAGI (reference sequence). The CDR3 loop spans 16 amino acids. The CDR3 spells CASSYSRGDRGHGYTF. DNA for the CDR3: TGTGCCAGCAGTTACTCGAGAGGGGACAGAGGCCATGGCTACACCTTC.

The chain has TRBV4-1 and TRBJ2-2; perhaps TRBD2 as D (7 bases). Germline V gene data show CDR1 as MGHRA and CDR2 as YSYEKL. This CDR3 comprises 15 residues. Deletions cut 6 bases from V and 2 bases from J, with 13 bases between. CDR3 DNA: TGCGCCAGCAGGGGAGGGGGAAAAAACACCGGGGAGCTGTTTTTT. Translated, it gives CASRGGGKNTGELFF.

V gene TRBV24-1 combines with J gene TRBJ2-1; TRBD2 aligns across 16 bases. V dropped 4 bases and J dropped 2; count of bases not matched to a gene: 13. Germline CDR1 KGHDR, CDR2 SFDVKD. The CDR3 has 21 residues. CDR3 loop: CATSEYVGTSGGGTTYNEQFF. CDR3 in DNA: TGTGCCACCAGTGAGTACGTTGGGACTAGCGGGGGGGGCACTACCTACAATGAGCAGTTCTTC.

The rearrangement joins TRBV30 to TRBJ2-7; a possible D gene is TRBD2 (7 bases). Trimming stripped 4 bases from V and 1 base from J, with 14 bases between. CDR1 and CDR2 from the germline V gene are GTSNPN and SVGIG (reference sequence). This CDR3 has 14 residues. The CDR3 sequence is CAWKAGALSYEQYF. In DNA form, the CDR3 reads TGTGCCTGGAAGGCGGGGGCCCTATCCTACGAGCAGTACTTC.

The J gene is TRBJ1-1, the V gene TRBV27; possibly TRBD1 for D (6 bases). This CDR3 contains 14 residues. Germline loops: CDR1 MNHEY, CDR2 SMNVEV (reference sequence). V was shortened by 6 bases and J by 10 bases, with 21 bases between the two germline ends. Here the CDR3 reads CASSPRQDSLVAFF. The DNA of the CDR3 is TGTGCCAGCAGCCCCCGACAGGATAGTTTGGTAGCTTTCTTT.

This clone came up a few times. The chain has TRBV5-1 and TRBJ2-2; TRBD1 is a possible D gene (5 bases). Trimming cost V 0 bases and J 4 bases, with 10 bases left between them. Germline assignment: CDR1 SGHRS and CDR2 YFSETQ. The CDR3 consists of 15 residues. Here the CDR3 reads CASSLGGVSTGELFF. In DNA, the CDR3 is TGCGCCAGCAGCTTGGGGGGCGTCAGCACCGGGGAGCTGTTTTTT. The full variable domain, completed using reference TRBV5-1 and TRBJ2-2, is KAGVTQTPRYLIKTRGQQVTLSCSPISGHRSVSWYQQTPGQGLQFLFEYFSETQRNKGNFPGRFSGRQFSNSRSEMNVSTLELGDSALYLCASSLGGVSTGELFFGEGSRLTVL.

The chain combines TRBV10-3 with TRBJ2-1; D might be TRBD2 (6 bases). The CDR3 loop spans 16 amino acids. CDR1 ENHRY and CDR2 SYGVKD come from the germline V gene. V lost 2 bases and J lost 4, with 15 bases in between. The CDR3 here is CAISEGGLKGYNEQFF. The CDR3 DNA is TGTGCCATCAGTGAGGGGGGACTCAAGGGATACAATGAGCAGTTCTTC.

V usage is TRBV29-1 and J usage is TRBJ2-1; D is uncertain. In germline, CDR1 is SQVTM, CDR2 ANQGSEA. The CDR3 totals 11 residues. The V gene lost 6 bases and the J gene lost 2 bases, with 5 bases spanning the gap. Written as DNA, the CDR3 is TGCAGCGTGGACCCCTACAATGAGCAGTTCTTC. Translating it yields CSVDPYNEQFF.

This chain uses TRBV18 with TRBJ1-1; TRBD1 agrees at 7 bases. With 2 bases clipped from V and 8 bases from J, the junction kept 5 bases outside the gene matches. The CDR3 length is 13 residues. Germline CDR1 KGHSH, CDR2 LQKENI. DNA for the CDR3: TGTGCCAGCTCACCATACAGGGGTTCCGAAGCTTTCTTT. Protein sequence: CASSPYRGSEAFF. Using reference TRBV18 and TRBJ1-1 for the parts outside the CDR3, the full variable domain is NAGVMQNPRHLVRRRGQEARLRCSPMKGHSHVYWYRQLPEEGLKFMVYLQKENIIDESGMPKERFSAEFPKEGPSILRIQQVVRGDSAAYFCASSPYRGSEAFFGQGTRLTVV.

In its sample, this clone is medium-sized. This chain uses TRBV15 with TRBJ2-7, with D possibly TRBD1 on 6 matching bases. CDR3 length: 16 residues. The V gene's germline CDR1 is LNHNV and CDR2 YYDKDF (reference sequence). Between the trimmed V and J ends, which lost 3 bases and 0 bases, there was a span of 15 bases. CDR3 amino acids: CATSSVMGASSYEQYF. CDR3 coding DNA: TGTGCCACCAGCAGCGTTATGGGGGCCAGCTCCTACGAGCAGTACTTC.

This clone came up a few times. V gene TRBV5-6 combines with J gene TRBJ2-3; the match to TRBD1 covers 9 bases. V was pared by 4 bases and J by 3 bases, with 12 bases of the junction left unmatched. Germline values: CDR1 SGHDT, CDR2 YYEEEE. The CDR3 sequence is 17 residues long. DNA of the CDR3: TGTGCCAGCAGCCTCGGACCAGTGGGACAGGGAACAGATACGCAGTATTTT. This codes for CASSLGPVGQGTDTQYF.

The chain recombines TRBV11-3 with TRBJ2-2; D might be TRBD1 or TRBD2, each matching 5 bases. V lost 0 bases and J lost 6, with 17 bases in between. From germline, CDR1 is SGHNT and CDR2 YENEEA. The CDR3 is 17 residues long. CDR3 protein: CASSLDIVGAGSGELFF. The CDR3, as DNA: TGTGCCAGCAGCTTAGATATAGTCGGGGCTGGATCCGGGGAGCTGTTTTTT.